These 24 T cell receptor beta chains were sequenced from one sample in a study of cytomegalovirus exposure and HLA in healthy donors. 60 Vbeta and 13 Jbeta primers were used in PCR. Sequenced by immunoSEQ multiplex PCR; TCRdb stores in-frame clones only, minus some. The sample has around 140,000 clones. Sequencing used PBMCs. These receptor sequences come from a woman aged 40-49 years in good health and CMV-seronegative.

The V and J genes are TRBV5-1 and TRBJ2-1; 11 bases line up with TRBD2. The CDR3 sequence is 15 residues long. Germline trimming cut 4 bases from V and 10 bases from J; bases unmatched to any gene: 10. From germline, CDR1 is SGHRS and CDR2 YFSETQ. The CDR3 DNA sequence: TGCGCCAGCAGCCCTTCTAGCGGGGGGCATTCCGAGCAGTTCTTC. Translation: CASSPSSGGHSEQFF.

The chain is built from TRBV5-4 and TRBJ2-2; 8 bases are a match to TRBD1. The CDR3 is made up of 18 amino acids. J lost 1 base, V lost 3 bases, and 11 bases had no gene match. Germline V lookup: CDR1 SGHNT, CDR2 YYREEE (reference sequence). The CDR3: CASSSGQGFTRNTGELFF. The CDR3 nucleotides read TGTGCCAGCAGCTCCGGACAGGGCTTCACCCGGAACACCGGGGAGCTGTTTTTT.

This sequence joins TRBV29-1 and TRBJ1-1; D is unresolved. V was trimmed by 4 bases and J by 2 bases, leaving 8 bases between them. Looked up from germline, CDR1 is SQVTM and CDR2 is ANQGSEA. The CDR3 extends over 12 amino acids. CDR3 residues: CSVARSNTEAFF. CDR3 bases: TGCAGCGTTGCTCGCAGTAACACTGAAGCTTTCTTT.

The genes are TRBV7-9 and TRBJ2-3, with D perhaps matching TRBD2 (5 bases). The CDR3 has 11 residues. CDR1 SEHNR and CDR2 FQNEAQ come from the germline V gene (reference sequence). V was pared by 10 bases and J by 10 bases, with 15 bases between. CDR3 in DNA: TGTGCCAACCGGTCCGGGGATCCGCAGTATTTT. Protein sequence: CANRSGDPQYF.

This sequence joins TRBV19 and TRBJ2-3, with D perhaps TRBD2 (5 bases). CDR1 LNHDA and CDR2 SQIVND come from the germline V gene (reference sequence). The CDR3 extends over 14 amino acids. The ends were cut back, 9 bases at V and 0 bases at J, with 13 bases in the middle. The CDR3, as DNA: TGTGCCAGCGGGTTGGGAGCTAGCACAGATACGCAGTATTTT. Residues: CASGLGASTDTQYF.

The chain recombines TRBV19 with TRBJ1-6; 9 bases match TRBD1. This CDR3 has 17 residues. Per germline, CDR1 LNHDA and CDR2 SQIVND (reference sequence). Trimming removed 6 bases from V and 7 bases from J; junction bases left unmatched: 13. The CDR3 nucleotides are TGTGCCAGTAGGATCCAACAGGGGGCGAATAGAAATTCACCCCTCCACTTT. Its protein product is CASRIQQGANRNSPLHF.

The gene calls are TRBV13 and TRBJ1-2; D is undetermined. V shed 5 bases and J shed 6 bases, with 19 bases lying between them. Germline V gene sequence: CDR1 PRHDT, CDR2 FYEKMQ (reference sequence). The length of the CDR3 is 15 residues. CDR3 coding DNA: TGTGCCAGCAGCCCCGGGGTCGGAGTCGTGGATGGCTACACCTTC. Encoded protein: CASSPGVGVVDGYTF.

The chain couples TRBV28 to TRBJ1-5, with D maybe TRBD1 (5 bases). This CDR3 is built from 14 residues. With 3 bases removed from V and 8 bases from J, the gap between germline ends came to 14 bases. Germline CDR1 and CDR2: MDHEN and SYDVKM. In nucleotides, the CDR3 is TGTGCCAGCAGTTTTGGGCAGGGATTGAAGCCCCAGCATTTT. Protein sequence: CASSFGQGLKPQHF.

The CDR3 bases are TGTGCCAGCAGGAATACGGGACACTCCTTCTCCTACGAGCAGTACTTC. It is translated as CASRNTGHSFSYEQYF. The chain is built from TRBV28 and TRBJ2-7; perhaps TRBD1 as D (6 bases). V was shortened by 6 bases and J by 0 bases, with 18 bases between the two germline ends. The CDR3 is 16 amino acids. Germline CDR1 is MDHEN and CDR2 is SYDVKM.

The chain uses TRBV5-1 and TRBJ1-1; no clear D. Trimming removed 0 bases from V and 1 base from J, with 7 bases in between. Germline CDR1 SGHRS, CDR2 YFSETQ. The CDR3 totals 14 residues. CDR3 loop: CASSLERPNTEAFF. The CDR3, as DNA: TGCGCCAGCAGCTTGGAGCGGCCGAACACTGAAGCTTTCTTT.

CDR3 sequence: CSVEDQDRGYEQYF. CDR3 coding DNA: TGCAGCGTTGAAGATCAGGACAGGGGCTACGAGCAGTACTTC. This chain links TRBV29-1 with TRBJ2-5; TRBD1 matches at 9 bases. Judging by the DNA end, TRBJ2-7 fits better; the J call may be wrong. This CDR3 has 14 residues. The germline gives CDR1 SQVTM, CDR2 ANQGSEA.

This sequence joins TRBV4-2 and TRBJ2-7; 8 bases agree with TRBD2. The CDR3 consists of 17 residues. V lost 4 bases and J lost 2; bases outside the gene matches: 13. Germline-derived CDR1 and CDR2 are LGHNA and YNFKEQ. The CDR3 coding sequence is TGTGCCAGCAGCCTCCTAAGGGTTAGCGGGGCTCCCTACGAGCAGTACTTC. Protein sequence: CASSLLRVSGAPYEQYF.

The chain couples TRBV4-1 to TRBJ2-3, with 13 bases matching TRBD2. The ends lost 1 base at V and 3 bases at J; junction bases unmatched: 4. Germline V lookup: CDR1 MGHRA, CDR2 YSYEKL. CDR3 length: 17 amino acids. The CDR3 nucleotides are TGCGCCAGCAGCCAAGCTGTGACTAGCGGGGGGACAGATACGCAGTATTTT. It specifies CASSQAVTSGGTDTQYF.

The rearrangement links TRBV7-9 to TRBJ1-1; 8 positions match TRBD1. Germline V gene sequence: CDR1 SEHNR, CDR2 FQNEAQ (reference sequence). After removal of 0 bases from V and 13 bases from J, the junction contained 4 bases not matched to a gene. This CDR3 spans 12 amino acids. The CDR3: CASSLAATGVFF. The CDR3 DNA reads TGTGCCAGCAGCTTAGCCGCGACAGGGGTTTTCTTT. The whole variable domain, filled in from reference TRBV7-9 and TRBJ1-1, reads DTGVSQNPRHKITKRGQNVTFRCDPISEHNRLYWYRQTLGQGPEFLTYFQNEAQLEKSRLLSDRFSAERPKGSFSTLEIQRTEQGDSAMYLCASSLAATGVFFGQGTRLTVV.

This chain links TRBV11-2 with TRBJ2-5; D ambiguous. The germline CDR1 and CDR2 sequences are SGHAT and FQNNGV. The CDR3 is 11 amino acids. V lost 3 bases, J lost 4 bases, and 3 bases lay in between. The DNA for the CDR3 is TGTGCCAGCAGCTTTCGAGAGACCCAGTACTTC. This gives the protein CASSFRETQYF.

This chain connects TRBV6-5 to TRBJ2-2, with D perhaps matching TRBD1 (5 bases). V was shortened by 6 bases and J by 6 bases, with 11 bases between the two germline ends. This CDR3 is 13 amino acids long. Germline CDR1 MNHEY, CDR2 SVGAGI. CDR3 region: CASRFRVAGELFF. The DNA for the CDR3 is TGTGCCAGCAGATTCAGGGTGGCCGGGGAGCTGTTTTTT.

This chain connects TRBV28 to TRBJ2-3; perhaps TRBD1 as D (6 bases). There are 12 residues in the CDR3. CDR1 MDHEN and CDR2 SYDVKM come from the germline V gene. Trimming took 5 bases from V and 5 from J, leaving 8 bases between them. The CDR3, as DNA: TGTGCCAGCAGTATACAGGGAGATACGCAGTATTTT. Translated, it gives CASSIQGDTQYF. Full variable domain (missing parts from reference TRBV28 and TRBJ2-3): DVKVTQSSRYLVKRTGEKVFLECVQDMDHENMFWYRQDPGLGLRLIYFSYDVKMKEKGDIPEGYSVSREKKERFSLILESASTNQTSMYLCASSIQGDTQYFGPGTRLTVL.

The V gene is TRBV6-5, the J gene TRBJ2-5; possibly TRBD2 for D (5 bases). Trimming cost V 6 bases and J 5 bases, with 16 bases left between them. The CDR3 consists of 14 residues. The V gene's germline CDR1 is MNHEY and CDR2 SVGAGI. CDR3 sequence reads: CASRAPGNWETQYF. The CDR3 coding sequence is TGTGCCAGCAGGGCCCCGGGAAATTGGGAGACCCAGTACTTC.

CDR3 amino acids: CASSSSEAGEQYV. The CDR3 coding sequence is TGTGCCAGCAGCTCTAGCGAAGCGGGCGAGCAGTACGTC. The gene calls are TRBV6-6 and TRBJ2-7; D possibly corresponds to TRBD2 (6 bases). The CDR3 is 13 amino acids. Germline V lookup: CDR1 MNHNY, CDR2 SVGAGI (reference sequence). V was shortened by 6 bases and J by 6 bases, with 15 bases between the two germline ends.

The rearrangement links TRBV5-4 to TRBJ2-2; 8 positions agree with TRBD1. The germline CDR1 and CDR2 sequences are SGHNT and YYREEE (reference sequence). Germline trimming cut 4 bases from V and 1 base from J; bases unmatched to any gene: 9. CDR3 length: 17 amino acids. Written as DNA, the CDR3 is TGTGCCAGCAGCCCACGAGGACAGGGAATGAACACCGGGGAGCTGTTTTTT. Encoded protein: CASSPRGQGMNTGELFF.

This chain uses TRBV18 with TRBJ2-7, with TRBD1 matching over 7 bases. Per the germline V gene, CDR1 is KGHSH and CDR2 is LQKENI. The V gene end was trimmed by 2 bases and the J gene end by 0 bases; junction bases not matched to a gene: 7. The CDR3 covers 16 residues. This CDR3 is CASSPESDRASYEQYF. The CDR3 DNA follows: TGTGCCAGCTCACCAGAAAGCGACAGGGCCTCCTACGAGCAGTACTTC. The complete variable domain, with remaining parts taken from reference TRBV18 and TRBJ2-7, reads NAGVMQNPRHLVRRRGQEARLRCSPMKGHSHVYWYRQLPEEGLKFMVYLQKENIIDESGMPKERFSAEFPKEGPSILRIQQVVRGDSAAYFCASSPESDRASYEQYFGPGTRLTVT.

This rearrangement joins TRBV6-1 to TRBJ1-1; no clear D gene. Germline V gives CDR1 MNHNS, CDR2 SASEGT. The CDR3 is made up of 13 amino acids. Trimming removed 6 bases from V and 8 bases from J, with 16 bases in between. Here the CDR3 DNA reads TGTGCCAGCAGGAAAACCAGGATCGCCGAAGCTTTCTTT. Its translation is CASRKTRIAEAFF.

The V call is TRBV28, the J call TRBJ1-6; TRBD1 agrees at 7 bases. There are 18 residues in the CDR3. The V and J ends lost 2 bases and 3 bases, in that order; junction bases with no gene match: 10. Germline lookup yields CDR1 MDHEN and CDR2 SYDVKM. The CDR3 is CASSLPQTGSNYNSPLHF. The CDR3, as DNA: TGTGCCAGCAGTTTACCGCAGACAGGGTCTAACTATAATTCACCCCTCCACTTT.

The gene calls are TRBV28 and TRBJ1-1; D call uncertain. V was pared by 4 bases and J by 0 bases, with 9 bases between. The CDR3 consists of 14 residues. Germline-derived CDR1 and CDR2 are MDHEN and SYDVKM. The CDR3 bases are TGTGCCAGCAGTTATCCCAGATTGAACACTGAAGCTTTCTTT. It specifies CASSYPRLNTEAFF. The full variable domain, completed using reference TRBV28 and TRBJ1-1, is DVKVTQSSRYLVKRTGEKVFLECVQDMDHENMFWYRQDPGLGLRLIYFSYDVKMKEKGDIPEGYSVSREKKERFSLILESASTNQTSMYLCASSYPRLNTEAFFGQGTRLTVV.